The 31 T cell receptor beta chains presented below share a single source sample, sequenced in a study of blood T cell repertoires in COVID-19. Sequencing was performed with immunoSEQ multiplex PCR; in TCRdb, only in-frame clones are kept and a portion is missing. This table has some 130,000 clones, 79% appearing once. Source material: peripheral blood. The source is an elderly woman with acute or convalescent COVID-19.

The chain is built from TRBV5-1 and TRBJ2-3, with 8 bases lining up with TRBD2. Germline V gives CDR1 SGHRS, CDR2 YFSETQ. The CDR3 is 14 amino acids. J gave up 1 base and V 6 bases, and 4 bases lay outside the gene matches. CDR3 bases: TGCGCCAGCAAAGGAGCGGGGGGCACAGATACGCAGTATTTT. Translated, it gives CASKGAGGTDTQYF.

As DNA, the CDR3 is TGTGCCTCCGCCCGGGGGGAGGGTTGGGCGCAGTATTTT. Encoded protein: CASARGEGWAQYF. The chain links TRBV6-5 to TRBJ2-3, with 7 bases aligning to TRBD2. Trimming cost V 11 bases and J 10 bases; bases outside gene matches: 15. CDR3 size: 13 residues. CDR1 is MNHEY, CDR2 SVGAGI, per germline.

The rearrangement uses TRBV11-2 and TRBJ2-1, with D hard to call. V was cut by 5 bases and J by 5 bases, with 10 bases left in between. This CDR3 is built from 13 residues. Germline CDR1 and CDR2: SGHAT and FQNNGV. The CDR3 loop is CASSLELNNEQFF. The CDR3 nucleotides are TGTGCCAGCAGCCTTGAACTGAACAATGAGCAGTTCTTC.

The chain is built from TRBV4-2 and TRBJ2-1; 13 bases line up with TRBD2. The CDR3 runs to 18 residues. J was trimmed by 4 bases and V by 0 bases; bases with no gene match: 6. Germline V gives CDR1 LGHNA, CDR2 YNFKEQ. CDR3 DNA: TGTGCCAGCAGCCAAGAAGTCGGACTAGCGGGAGCTTACAATGAGCAGTTCTTC. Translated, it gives CASSQEVGLAGAYNEQFF.

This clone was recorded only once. DNA for the CDR3: TGTGCCAGCAGCGTAGTCCCTAGTAGTCTCTACGAGCAGTACTTC. It translates to CASSVVPSSLYEQYF. The chain couples TRBV9 to TRBJ2-7; D gene ambiguous. Germline lookup yields CDR1 SGDLS and CDR2 YYNGEE. Between the trimmed V and J ends, which lost 0 bases and 3 bases, there was a span of 13 bases. The CDR3 is made up of 15 amino acids.

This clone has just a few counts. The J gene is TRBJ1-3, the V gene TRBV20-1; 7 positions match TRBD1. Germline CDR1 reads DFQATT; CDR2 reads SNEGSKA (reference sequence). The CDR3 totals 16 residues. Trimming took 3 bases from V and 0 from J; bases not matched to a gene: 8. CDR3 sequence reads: CSASPAQGVSGNTIYF. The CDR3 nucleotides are TGCAGTGCTAGTCCCGCCCAGGGGGTCTCTGGAAACACCATATATTTT.

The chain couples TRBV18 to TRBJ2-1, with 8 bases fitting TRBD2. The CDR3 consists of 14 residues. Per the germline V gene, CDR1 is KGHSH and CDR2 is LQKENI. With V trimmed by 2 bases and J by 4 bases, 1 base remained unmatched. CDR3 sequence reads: CASSPGLAYNEQFF. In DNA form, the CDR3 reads TGTGCCAGCTCACCAGGACTAGCTTACAATGAGCAGTTCTTC.

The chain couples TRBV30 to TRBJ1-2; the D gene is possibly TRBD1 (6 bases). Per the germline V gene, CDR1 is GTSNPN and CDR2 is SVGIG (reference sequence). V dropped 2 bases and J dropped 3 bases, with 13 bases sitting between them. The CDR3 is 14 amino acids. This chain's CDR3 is CAWSFGGGDYGYTF. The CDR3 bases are TGTGCCTGGAGTTTTGGGGGGGGCGACTATGGCTACACCTTC.

The CDR3 loop is CAWSVQWQGLDYGYTF. In DNA, the CDR3 is TGTGCCTGGAGTGTACAATGGCAGGGATTAGACTATGGCTACACCTTC. This chain connects TRBV30 to TRBJ1-2; weak D call: TRBD1 (5 bases). V shed 0 bases and J shed 3 bases, with 17 bases lying between them. The CDR3 is 16 amino acids. CDR1 and CDR2 from the germline V gene are GTSNPN and SVGIG (reference sequence). The full variable domain, with the rest looked up from reference TRBV30 and TRBJ1-2, is SQTIHQWPATLVQPVGSPLSLECTVEGTSNPNLYWYRQAAGRGLQLLFYSVGIGQISSEVPQNLSASRPQDRQFILSSKKLLLSDSGFYLCAWSVQWQGLDYGYTFGSGTRLTVV.

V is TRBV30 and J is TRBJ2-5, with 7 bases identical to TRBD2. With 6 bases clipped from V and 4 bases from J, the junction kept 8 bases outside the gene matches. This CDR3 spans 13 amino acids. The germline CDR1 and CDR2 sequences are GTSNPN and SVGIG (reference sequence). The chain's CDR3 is CACGGEGRETQYF. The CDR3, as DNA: TGTGCCTGTGGGGGGGAGGGCCGAGAGACCCAGTACTTC.

This chain's CDR3 is CASSDRGQPQHF. For the CDR3, the DNA is TGTGCCAGCTCTGACAGGGGCCAGCCCCAGCATTTT. V is TRBV18 and J is TRBJ1-5; 8 nucleotides line up with TRBD1. The CDR3 is 12 amino acids. CDR1 and CDR2 from the germline V gene are KGHSH and LQKENI. The trim removed 6 bases at V and 7 bases at J, leaving 2 bases unmatched.

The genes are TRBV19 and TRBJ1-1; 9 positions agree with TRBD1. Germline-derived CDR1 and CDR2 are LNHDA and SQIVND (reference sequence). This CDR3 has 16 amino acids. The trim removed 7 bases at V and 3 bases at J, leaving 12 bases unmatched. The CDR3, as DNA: TGTGCCAGTACCAAGGGGACAGGGAATAGAGACACTGAAGCTTTCTTT. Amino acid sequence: CASTKGTGNRDTEAFF. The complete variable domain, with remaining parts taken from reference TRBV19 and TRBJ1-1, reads DGGITQSPKYLFRKEGQNVTLSCEQNLNHDAMYWYRQDPGQGLRLIYYSQIVNDFQKGDIAEGYSVSREKKESFPLTVTSAQKNPTAFYLCASTKGTGNRDTEAFFGQGTRLTVV.

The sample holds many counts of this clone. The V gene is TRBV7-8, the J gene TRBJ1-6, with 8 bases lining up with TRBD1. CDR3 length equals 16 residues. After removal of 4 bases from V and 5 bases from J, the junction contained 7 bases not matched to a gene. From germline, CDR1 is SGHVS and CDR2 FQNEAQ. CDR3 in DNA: TGTGCCAGCAGCTCATTGACAGGGGTTAATAATTCACCCCTCCACTTT. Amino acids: CASSSLTGVNNSPLHF.

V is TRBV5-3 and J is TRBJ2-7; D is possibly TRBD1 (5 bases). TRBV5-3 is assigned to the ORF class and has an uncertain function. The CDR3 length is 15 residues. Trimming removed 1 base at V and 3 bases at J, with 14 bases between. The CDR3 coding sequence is TGTGCCAGAAGCTTGTGGGCGGCTGACAGCTACGAGCAGTACTTC. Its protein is CARSLWAADSYEQYF.

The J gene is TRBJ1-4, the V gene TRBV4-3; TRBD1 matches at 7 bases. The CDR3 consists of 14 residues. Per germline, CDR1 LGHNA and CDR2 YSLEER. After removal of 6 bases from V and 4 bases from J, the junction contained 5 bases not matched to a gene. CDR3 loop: CASRRDRLNEKLFF. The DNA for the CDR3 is TGCGCCAGCAGACGGGACAGACTTAATGAAAAACTGTTTTTT.

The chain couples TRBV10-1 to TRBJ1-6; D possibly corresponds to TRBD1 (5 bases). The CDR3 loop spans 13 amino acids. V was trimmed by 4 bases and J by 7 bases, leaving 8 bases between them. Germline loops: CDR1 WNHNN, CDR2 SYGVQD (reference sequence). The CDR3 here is CASSAYRNSPLHF. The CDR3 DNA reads TGCGCCAGCAGTGCCTACAGGAATTCACCCCTCCACTTT.

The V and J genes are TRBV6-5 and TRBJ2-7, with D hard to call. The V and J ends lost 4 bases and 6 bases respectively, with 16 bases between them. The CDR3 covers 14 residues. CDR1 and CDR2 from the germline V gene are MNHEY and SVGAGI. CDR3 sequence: CASSSGVATVEQYF. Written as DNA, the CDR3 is TGTGCCAGCAGTTCTGGAGTGGCGACCGTCGAGCAGTACTTC.

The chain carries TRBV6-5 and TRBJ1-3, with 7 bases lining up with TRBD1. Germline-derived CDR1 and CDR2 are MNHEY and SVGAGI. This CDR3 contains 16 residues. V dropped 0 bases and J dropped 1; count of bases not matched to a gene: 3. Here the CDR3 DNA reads TGTGCCAGCAGTTACTCGGTGGGACAGTCTGGAAACACCATATATTTT. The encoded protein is CASSYSVGQSGNTIYF.

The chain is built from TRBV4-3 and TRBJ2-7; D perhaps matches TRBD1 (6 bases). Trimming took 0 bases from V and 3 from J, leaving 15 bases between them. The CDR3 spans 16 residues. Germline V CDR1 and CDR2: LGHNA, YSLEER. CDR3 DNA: TGCGCCAGCAGCCAAGATTTTCGGACAGATAGCTACGAGCAGTACTTC. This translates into CASSQDFRTDSYEQYF.

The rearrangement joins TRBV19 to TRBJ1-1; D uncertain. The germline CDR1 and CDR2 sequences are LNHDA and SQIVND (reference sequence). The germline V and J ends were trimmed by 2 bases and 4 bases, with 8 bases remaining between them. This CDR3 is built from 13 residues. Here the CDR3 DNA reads TGTGCCAGTAGTATAACAGACGGCACTGAAGCTTTCTTT. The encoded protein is CASSITDGTEAFF.

The CDR3 DNA reads TGTGCCAGCAGCCGTTCGGGACAGTTAAACTATGGCTACACCTTC. It yields the protein CASSRSGQLNYGYTF. The chain combines TRBV27 with TRBJ1-2; 7 bases match TRBD1. Germline V gene lookup returns CDR1 MNHEY and CDR2 SMNVEV (reference sequence). The CDR3 is 15 amino acids. Trimming at V came to 6 bases and at J to 2 bases, leaving 9 bases not matched to a gene.

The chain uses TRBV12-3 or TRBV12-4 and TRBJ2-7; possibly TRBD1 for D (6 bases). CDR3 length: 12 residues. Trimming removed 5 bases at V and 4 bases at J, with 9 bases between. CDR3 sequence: CASSRTEYEQYF. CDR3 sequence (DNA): TGTGCCAGCAGTCGGACAGAGTACGAGCAGTACTTC.

The CDR3: CASSVGGSLANEQFF. Written as DNA, the CDR3 is TGTGCCAGCAGCGTTGGAGGATCATTGGCCAATGAGCAGTTCTTC. The chain employs TRBV9 and TRBJ2-1; tentatively, D is TRBD2 (5 bases). V lost 2 bases to trimming and J lost 6 bases, with 15 bases between them. Germline CDR1 SGDLS, CDR2 YYNGEE. CDR3 length equals 15 residues.

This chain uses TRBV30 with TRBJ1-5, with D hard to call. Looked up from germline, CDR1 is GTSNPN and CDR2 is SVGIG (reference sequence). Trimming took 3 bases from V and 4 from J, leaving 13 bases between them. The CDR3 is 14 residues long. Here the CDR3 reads CAWRGPGSNQPQHF. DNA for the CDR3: TGTGCCTGGAGGGGCCCAGGTTCAAATCAGCCCCAGCATTTT.

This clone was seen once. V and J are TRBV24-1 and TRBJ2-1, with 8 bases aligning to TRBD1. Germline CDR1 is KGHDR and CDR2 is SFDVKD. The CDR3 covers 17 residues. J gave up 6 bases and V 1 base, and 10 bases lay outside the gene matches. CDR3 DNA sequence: TGTGCCACCAGTGATTTTGGACAGGGCGGAGGAGGCAATGAGCAGTTCTTC. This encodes CATSDFGQGGGGNEQFF.

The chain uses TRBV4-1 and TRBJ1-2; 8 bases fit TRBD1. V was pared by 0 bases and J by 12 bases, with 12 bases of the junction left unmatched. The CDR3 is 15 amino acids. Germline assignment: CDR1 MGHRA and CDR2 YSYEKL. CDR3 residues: CASSQDYDRGSSDTF. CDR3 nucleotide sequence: TGCGCCAGCAGCCAAGACTATGACAGGGGATCTTCGGACACCTTC.

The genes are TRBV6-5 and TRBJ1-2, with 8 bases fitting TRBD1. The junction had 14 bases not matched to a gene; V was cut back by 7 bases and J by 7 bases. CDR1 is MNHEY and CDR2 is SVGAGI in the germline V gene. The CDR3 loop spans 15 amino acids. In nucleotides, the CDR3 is TGTGCCAGCAACCCGACGGGACAGGTATCCAGTGGCTACACCTTC. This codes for CASNPTGQVSSGYTF.

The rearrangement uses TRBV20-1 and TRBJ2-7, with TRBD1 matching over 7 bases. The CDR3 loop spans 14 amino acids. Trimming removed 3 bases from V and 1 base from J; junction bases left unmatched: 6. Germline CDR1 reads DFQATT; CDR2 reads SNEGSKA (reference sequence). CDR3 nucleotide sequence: TGCAGTGCTAGTAGCCAGGGGGTTTCCTACGAGCAGTACTTC. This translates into CSASSQGVSYEQYF.

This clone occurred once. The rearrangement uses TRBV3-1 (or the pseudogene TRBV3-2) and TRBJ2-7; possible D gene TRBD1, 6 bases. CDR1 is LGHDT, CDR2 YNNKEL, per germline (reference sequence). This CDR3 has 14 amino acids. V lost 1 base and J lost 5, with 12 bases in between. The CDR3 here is CASSQVGGWDEQYF. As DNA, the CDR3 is TGTGCCAGCAGCCAAGTAGGGGGTTGGGACGAGCAGTACTTC.

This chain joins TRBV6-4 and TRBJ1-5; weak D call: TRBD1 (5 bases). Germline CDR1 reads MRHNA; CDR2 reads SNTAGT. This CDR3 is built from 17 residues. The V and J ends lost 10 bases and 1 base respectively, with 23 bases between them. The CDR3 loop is CAKSPGGEPRSNQPQHF. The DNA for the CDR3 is TGTGCCAAGTCCCCCGGAGGGGAGCCTAGGAGCAATCAGCCCCAGCATTTT.

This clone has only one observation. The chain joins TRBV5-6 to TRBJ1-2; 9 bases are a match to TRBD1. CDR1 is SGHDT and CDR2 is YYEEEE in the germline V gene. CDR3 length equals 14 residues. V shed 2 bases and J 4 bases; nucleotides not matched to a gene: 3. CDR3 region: CASSLTTGGYGYTF. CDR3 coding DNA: TGTGCCAGCAGCTTAACGACAGGGGGCTATGGCTACACCTTC.